This T cell receptor beta chain was identified in a study of PD-1 blockade in classical Hodgkin lymphoma. Looking at the study overall: Patients got intravenous nivolumab 3 mg/kg every 2 weeks.

Trimming took off 0 bases at V and 2 bases at J, with 3 bases between the two ends. Per germline, CDR1 LNHDA and CDR2 SQIVND (reference sequence). The CDR3 loop spans 13 amino acids. Each of the patients experienced relapse following autologous stem cell transplantation, and their brentuximab vedotin exposure differed. Only in-frame clones appear in the TCRdb table, and some are missing; sequencing was by immunoSEQ multiplex PCR. The sample yields about 98,000 clones, around 81% seen once. The sample in question was peripheral blood mononuclear cells (PBMCs), obtained before the second cycle of nivolumab. The clonotype was recovered from a human donor with classical Hodgkin lymphoma. The chain links TRBV19 to TRBJ2-3; no clear D gene. The CDR3 is CASSIDPTDTQYF. In nucleotides, the CDR3 is TGTGCCAGTAGTATAGATCCCACAGATACGCAGTATTTT.